The clone carrying this TCR beta chain was seen at least ten times. The antigen is undetermined. These data come from a study of blood T cells in healthy people across ages. The study's findings and limits: Unsorted PBMC material precluded a definitive naive versus antigen-experienced comparison. Strongly correlated with naive T cell percentage was TCR beta diversity.

CDR3 length: 16 amino acids. Germline values: CDR1 SGDLS, CDR2 YYNGEE. The ends lost 0 bases at V and 4 bases at J; junction bases unmatched: 5. Together with a sample-barcoded 5' primer, a J-beta primer mix was included in a second PCR lasting roughly 6 to 12 cycles. Each cDNA molecule, via a template-switch adaptor with 12 random nucleotides, was tagged. TCRdb reprocessed the 5' RACE reads via MiXCR and lists one record per CDR3 protein. The table includes 590,000 or so distinct CDR3 sequences, 25% to 30% detected once. Per individual sample, total RNA of at least 6 micrograms was extracted. The rearrangement uses TRBV9 and TRBJ2-1; 9 bases are shared with TRBD2. The receptor comes from a woman aged 80 or over in good health. Sequencing used blood. The DNA of the CDR3 is TGTGCCAGCAGCGTAGCGGCTAGCGGGGCATACAATGAGCAGTTCTTC. This translates into CASSVAASGAYNEQFF.